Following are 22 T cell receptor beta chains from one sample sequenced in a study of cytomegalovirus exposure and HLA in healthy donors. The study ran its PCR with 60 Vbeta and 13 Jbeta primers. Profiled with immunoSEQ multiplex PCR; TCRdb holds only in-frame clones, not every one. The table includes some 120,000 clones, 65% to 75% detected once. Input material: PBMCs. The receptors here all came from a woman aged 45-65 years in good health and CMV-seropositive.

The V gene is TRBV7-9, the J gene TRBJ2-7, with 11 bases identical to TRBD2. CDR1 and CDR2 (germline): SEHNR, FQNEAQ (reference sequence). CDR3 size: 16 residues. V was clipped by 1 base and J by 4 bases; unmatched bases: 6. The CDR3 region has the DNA TGTGCCAGCAGCTTAGTGGGTAGCGGGGGGGAATACGAGCAGTACTTC. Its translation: CASSLVGSGGEYEQYF.

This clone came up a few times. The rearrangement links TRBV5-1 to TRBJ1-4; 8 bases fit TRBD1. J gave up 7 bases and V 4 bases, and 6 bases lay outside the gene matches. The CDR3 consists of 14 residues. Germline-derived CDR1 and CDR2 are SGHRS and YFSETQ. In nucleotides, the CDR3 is TGCGCCAGCAGCACAACAGGGGGTGTTGAAAAACTGTTTTTT. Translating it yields CASSTTGGVEKLFF. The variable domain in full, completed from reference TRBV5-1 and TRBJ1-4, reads KAGVTQTPRYLIKTRGQQVTLSCSPISGHRSVSWYQQTPGQGLQFLFEYFSETQRNKGNFPGRFSGRQFSNSRSEMNVSTLELGDSALYLCASSTTGGVEKLFFGSGTQLSVL.

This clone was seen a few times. In DNA form, the CDR3 reads TGTGCCACCAGCTCAGCTGGAAACACCATATATTTT. Amino acid sequence: CATSSAGNTIYF. The chain joins TRBV10-3 to TRBJ1-3; D not resolved. Germline CDR1 and CDR2: ENHRY and SYGVKD. There are 12 residues in the CDR3. Trimming left V 10 bases short and J 2 bases short, with 9 bases between.

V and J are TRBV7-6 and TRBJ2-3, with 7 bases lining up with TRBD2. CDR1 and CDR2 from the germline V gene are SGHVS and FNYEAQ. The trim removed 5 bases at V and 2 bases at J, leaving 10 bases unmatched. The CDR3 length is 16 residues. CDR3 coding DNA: TGTGCCAGCAGCCGTACTAGCGAAGGCTACACAGATACGCAGTATTTT. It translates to CASSRTSEGYTDTQYF.

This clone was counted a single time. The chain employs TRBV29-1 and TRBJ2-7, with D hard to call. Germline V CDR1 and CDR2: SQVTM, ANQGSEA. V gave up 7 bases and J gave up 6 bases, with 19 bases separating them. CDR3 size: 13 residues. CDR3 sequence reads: CSAHGAIGTEQYF. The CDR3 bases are TGCAGCGCCCACGGAGCGATAGGAACCGAGCAGTACTTC.

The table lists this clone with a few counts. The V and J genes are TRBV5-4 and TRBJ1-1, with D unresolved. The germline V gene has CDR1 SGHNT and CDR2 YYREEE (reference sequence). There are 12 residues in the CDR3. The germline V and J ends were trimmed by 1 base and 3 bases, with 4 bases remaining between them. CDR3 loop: CASSLPDTEAFF. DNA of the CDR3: TGTGCCAGCAGCTTGCCTGACACTGAAGCTTTCTTT.

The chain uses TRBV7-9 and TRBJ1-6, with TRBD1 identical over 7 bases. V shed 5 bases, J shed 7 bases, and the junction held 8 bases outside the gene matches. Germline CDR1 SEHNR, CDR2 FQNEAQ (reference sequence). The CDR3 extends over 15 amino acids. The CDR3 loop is CASSPMTRGNSPLHF. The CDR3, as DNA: TGTGCCAGCAGCCCGATGACCAGGGGGAATTCACCCCTCCACTTT.

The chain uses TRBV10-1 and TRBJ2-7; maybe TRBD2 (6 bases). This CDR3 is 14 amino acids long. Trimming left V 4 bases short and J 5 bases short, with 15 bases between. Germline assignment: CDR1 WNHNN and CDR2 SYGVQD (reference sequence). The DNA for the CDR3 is TGCGCCAGCAGTGGGAACGGGGGAGCCCACGAGCAGTACTTC. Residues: CASSGNGGAHEQYF.

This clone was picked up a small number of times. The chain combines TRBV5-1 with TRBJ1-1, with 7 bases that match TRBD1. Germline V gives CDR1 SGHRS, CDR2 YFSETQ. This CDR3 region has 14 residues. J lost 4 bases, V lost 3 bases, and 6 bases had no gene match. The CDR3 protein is CASSSPGTVTEAFF. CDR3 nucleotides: TGCGCCAGCAGCTCGCCTGGGACAGTCACTGAAGCTTTCTTT. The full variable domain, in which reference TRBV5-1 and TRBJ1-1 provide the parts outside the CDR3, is KAGVTQTPRYLIKTRGQQVTLSCSPISGHRSVSWYQQTPGQGLQFLFEYFSETQRNKGNFPGRFSGRQFSNSRSEMNVSTLELGDSALYLCASSSPGTVTEAFFGQGTRLTVV.

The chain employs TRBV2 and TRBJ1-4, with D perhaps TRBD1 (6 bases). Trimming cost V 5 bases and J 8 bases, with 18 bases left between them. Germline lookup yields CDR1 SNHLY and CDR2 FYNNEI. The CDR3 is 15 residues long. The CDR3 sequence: CASSLPQGRTEKLFF. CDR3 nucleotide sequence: TGTGCCAGCAGTCTGCCGCAGGGGAGAACCGAAAAACTGTTTTTT.

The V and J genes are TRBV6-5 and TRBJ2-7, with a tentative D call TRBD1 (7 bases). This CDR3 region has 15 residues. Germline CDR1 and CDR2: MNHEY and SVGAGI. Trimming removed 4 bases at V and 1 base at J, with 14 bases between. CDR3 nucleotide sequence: TGTGCCAGCAGTTTTGGACAGGCGGGGTCCTACGAGCAGTACTTC. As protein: CASSFGQAGSYEQYF.

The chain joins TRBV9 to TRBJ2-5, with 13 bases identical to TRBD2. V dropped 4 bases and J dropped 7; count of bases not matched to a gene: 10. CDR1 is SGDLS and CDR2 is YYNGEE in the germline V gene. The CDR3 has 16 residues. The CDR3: CASSPRLAGGGSTQYF. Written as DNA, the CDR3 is TGTGCCAGCAGCCCCCGACTAGCGGGGGGAGGGTCGACCCAGTACTTC.

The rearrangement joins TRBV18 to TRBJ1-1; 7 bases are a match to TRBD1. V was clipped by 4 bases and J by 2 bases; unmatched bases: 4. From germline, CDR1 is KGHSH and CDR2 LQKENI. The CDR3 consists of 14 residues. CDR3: CASSQTGINTEAFF. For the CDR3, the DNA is TGTGCCAGCTCACAGACAGGGATAAACACTGAAGCTTTCTTT.

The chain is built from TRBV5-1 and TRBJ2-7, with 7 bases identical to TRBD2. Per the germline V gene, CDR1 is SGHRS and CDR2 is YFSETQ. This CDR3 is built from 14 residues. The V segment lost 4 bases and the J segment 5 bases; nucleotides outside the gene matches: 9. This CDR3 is CASSTVGEGHEQYF. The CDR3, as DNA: TGCGCCAGCAGCACCGTCGGGGAGGGCCACGAGCAGTACTTC.

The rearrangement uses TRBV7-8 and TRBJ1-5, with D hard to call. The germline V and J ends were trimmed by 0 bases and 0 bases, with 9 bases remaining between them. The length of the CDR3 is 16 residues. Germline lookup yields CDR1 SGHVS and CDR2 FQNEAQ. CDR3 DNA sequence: TGTGCCAGCAGCTTAGCGCACGAGTATAGCAATCAGCCCCAGCATTTT. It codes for CASSLAHEYSNQPQHF.

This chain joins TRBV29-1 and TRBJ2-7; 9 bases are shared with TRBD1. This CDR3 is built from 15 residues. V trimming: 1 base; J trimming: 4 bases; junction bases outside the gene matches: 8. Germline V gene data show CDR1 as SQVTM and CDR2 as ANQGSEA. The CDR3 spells CSVEAPDRGGYEQYF. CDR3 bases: TGCAGCGTTGAAGCCCCCGACAGGGGGGGTTACGAGCAGTACTTC.

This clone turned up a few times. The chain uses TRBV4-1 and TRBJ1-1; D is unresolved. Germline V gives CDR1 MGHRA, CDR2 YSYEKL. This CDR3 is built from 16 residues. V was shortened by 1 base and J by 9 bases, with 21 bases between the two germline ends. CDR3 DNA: TGCGCCAGCAGCCAAGTTATCGCGGTGCCGGCCCTGAAAGCTTTCTTT. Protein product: CASSQVIAVPALKAFF.

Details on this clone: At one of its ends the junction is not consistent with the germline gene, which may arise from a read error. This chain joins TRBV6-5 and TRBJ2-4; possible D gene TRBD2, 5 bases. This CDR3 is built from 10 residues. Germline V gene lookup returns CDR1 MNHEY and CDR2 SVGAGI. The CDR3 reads CASSYSTDCF. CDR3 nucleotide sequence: TGTGCCAGCAGTTACTCAACGGACTGCTTC.

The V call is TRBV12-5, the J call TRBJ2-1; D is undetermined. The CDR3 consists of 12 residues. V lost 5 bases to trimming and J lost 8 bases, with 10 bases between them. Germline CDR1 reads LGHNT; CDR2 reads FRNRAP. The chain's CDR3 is CASGQSLYEQFF. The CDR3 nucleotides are TGTGCTAGTGGTCAAAGCTTGTATGAGCAGTTCTTC.

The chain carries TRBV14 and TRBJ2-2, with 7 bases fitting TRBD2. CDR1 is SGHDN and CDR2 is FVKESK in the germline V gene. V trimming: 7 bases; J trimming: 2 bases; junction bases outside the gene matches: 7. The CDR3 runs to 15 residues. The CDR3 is CASNPGGRNTGELFF. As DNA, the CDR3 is TGTGCCAGCAACCCGGGCGGGAGAAACACCGGGGAGCTGTTTTTT.

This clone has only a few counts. CDR3: CASSFLNLSPEEKLFF. The CDR3 nucleotides read TGCGCCAGCAGCTTCTTAAACCTCTCTCCGGAGGAAAAACTGTTTTTT. The chain uses TRBV5-1 and TRBJ1-4; D ambiguous. The germline V gene encodes CDR1 SGHRS and CDR2 YFSETQ. The CDR3 contains 16 residues. V shed 2 bases and J shed 8 bases, with 19 bases lying between them.

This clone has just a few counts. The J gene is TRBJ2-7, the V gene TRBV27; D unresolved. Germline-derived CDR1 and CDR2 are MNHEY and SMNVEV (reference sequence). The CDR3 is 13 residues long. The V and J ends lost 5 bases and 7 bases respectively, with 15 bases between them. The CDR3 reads CASSPDFIVEQYF. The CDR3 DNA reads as TGTGCCAGCAGTCCCGACTTTATTGTTGAGCAGTACTTC.